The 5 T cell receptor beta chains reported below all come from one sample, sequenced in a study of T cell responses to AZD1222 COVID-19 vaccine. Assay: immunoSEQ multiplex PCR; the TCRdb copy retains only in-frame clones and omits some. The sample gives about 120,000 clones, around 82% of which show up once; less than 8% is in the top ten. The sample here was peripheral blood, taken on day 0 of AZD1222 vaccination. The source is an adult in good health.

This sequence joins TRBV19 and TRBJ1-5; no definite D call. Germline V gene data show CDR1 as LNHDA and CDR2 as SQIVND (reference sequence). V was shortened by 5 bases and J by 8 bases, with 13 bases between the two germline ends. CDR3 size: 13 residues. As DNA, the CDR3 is TGTGCCAGTAGTCCGACCGGGTACGAGCCCCAGCATTTT. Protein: CASSPTGYEPQHF.

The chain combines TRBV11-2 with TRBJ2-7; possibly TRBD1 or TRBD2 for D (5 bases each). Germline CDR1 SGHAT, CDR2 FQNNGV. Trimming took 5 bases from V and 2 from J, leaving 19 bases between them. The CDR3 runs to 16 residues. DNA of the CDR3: TGTGCCAGCAGCACCTACGGGACGCTTCCGACCTACGAGCAGTACTTC. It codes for CASSTYGTLPTYEQYF.

The DNA of the CDR3 is TGTGCCACCAGCAGAGGGAGGGGAAGCGATGAAAAACTGTTTTTT. It yields the protein CATSRGRGSDEKLFF. The gene calls are TRBV15 and TRBJ1-4; TRBD1 might be the D (5 bases). Germline V gene data show CDR1 as LNHNV and CDR2 as YYDKDF (reference sequence). This CDR3 contains 15 residues. The V end was cut by 1 base, the J end by 6 bases, with 12 bases between.

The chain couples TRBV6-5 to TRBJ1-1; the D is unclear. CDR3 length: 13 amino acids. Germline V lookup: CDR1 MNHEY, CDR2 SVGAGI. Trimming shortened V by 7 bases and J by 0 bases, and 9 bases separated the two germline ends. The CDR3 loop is CASNLDLNTEAFF. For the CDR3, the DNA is TGTGCCAGCAACCTCGACTTGAACACTGAAGCTTTCTTT.

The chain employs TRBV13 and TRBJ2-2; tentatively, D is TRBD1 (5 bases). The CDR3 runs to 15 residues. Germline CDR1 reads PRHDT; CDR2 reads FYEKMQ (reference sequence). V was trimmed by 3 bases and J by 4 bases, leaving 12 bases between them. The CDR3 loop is CASSFKGATTGELFF. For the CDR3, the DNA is TGTGCCAGCAGCTTTAAAGGGGCGACCACCGGGGAGCTGTTTTTT.